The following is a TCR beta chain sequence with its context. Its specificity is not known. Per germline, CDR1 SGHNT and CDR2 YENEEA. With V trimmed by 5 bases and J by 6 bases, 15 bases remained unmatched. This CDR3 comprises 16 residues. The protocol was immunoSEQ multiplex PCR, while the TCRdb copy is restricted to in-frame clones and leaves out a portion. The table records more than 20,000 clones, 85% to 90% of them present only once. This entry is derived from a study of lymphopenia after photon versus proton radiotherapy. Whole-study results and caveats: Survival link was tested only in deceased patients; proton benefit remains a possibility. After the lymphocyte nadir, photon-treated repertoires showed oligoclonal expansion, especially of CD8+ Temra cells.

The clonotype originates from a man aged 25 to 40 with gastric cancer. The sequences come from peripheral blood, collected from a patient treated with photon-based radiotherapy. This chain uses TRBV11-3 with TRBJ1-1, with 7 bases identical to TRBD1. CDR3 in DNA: TGTGCCAGCAGCCCACACTCAGGGGGGGGGTGGGCTGAAGCTTTCTTT. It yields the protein CASSPHSGGGWAEAFF.